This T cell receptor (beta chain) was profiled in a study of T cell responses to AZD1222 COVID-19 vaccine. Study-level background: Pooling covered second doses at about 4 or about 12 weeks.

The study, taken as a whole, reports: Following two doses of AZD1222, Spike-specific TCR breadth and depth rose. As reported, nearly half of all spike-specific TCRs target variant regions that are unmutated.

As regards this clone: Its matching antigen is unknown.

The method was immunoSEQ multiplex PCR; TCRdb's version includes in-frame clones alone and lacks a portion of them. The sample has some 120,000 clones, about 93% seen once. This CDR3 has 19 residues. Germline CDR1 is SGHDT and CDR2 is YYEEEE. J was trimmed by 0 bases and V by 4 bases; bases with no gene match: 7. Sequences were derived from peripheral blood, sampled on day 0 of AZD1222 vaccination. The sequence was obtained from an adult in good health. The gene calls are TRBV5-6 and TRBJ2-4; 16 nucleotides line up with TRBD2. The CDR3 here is CASSGTSGGASLAKNIQYF. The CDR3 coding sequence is TGTGCCAGCAGCGGGACTAGCGGGGGGGCCTCTTTAGCCAAAAACATTCAGTACTTC.